These 29 T cell receptor beta chains originate from one sample sequenced in a study of blood T cell repertoires in COVID-19. TCRdb's copy holds only in-frame clones and misses some; the assay was immunoSEQ multiplex PCR. Found here are about 160,000 clones, just over 90% of them singletons; the top ten hold less than 2%. Material for sequencing was peripheral blood. Receptors originate from a woman aged 55-75 years with COVID-19, enrolled during active disease.

The sample holds a few counts of this clone. This chain joins TRBV30 and TRBJ2-3; D is unresolved. CDR3 length: 15 residues. Trimming removed 4 bases at V and 1 base at J, with 15 bases between. Germline CDR1 is GTSNPN and CDR2 is SVGIG (reference sequence). The CDR3, as DNA: TGTGCCTGGATCGTAACGCCGGCGGGCACAGATACGCAGTATTTT. This sequence encodes CAWIVTPAGTDTQYF.

The rearrangement uses TRBV9 and TRBJ1-2; unclear D gene. Germline V gene data show CDR1 as SGDLS and CDR2 as YYNGEE. Between the trimmed V and J ends, which lost 0 bases and 8 bases, there was a span of 20 bases. The CDR3 totals 16 residues. CDR3 bases: TGTGCCAGCAGCGTAGGCGGCGGCCATCCCCTCTTCGGCTACACCTTC. Its translation is CASSVGGGHPLFGYTF.

This chain links TRBV3-1 (or the pseudogene TRBV3-2) with TRBJ2-3, with 11 positions matching TRBD2. This CDR3 has 17 amino acids. The germline gives CDR1 LGHDT, CDR2 YNNKEL (reference sequence). V lost 0 bases to trimming and J lost 5 bases; unmatched junction nucleotides: 7. This CDR3 reads CASSQDGLAGGRDTQYF. As DNA, the CDR3 is TGTGCCAGCAGCCAAGATGGGCTAGCGGGGGGCCGAGATACGCAGTATTTT.

The chain recombines TRBV2 with TRBJ2-7, with 10 bases lining up with TRBD1. J lost 3 bases, V lost 6 bases, and 5 bases had no gene match. There are 14 residues in the CDR3. CDR1 is SNHLY and CDR2 is FYNNEI in the germline V gene. For the CDR3, the DNA is TGTGCCAGCAGCCCGGGACAGGGGAACTACGAGCAGTACTTC. Its translation is CASSPGQGNYEQYF.

This rearrangement joins TRBV5-4 to TRBJ1-4; weak D call: TRBD1 (6 bases). Trimming took off 2 bases at V and 7 bases at J, with 12 bases between the two ends. Germline V gene sequence: CDR1 SGHNT, CDR2 YYREEE (reference sequence). The CDR3 extends over 14 amino acids. The CDR3, as DNA: TGTGCCAGCAGCTTTATGGGGGCCAGTGAAAAACTGTTTTTT. The encoded protein is CASSFMGASEKLFF.

The rearrangement joins TRBV6-2 or TRBV6-3 to TRBJ2-3, with 8 bases that match TRBD1. There are 14 residues in the CDR3. The germline gives CDR1 MNHEY, CDR2 SVGEGT. The trim removed 6 bases at V and 3 bases at J, leaving 5 bases unmatched. In nucleotides, the CDR3 is TGTGCCAGCAGCTTACAGGGGGTGACAGATACGCAGTATTTT. Protein product: CASSLQGVTDTQYF.

The chain is built from TRBV30 and TRBJ1-6; TRBD1 aligns across 10 bases. Germline V gene data show CDR1 as GTSNPN and CDR2 as SVGIG (reference sequence). The CDR3 consists of 15 residues. V lost 5 bases to trimming and J lost 7 bases; unmatched junction nucleotides: 8. Here the CDR3 reads CAWQGGQGMNSPLHF. The CDR3 DNA follows: TGTGCCTGGCAAGGGGGACAGGGGATGAATTCACCCCTCCACTTT.

This chain joins TRBV5-4 and TRBJ1-2, with TRBD1 as a possible D gene (6 bases). Trimming left V 4 bases short and J 8 bases short, with 21 bases between. The CDR3 length is 15 residues. In germline, CDR1 is SGHNT, CDR2 YYREEE (reference sequence). The CDR3 DNA is TGTGCCAGCAGCCCGGGACCACAGGGAGGGGAGGGCTACACCTTC. It specifies CASSPGPQGGEGYTF.

The chain links TRBV7-3 to TRBJ1-2; 10 bases match TRBD1. V lost 0 bases to trimming and J lost 0 bases; unmatched junction nucleotides: 7. The CDR3 runs to 18 residues. Germline lookup yields CDR1 SGHTA and CDR2 FQGTGA. The CDR3 reads CASSLTPGTGEANYGYTF. The CDR3 nucleotides are TGTGCCAGCAGCTTAACCCCCGGGACAGGGGAAGCTAACTATGGCTACACCTTC.

In DNA form, the CDR3 reads TGTGCCAGCAGCTTAGTCCTTTCTGATGGCCTCTCTGGAAACACCATATATTTT. Its protein is CASSLVLSDGLSGNTIYF. This rearrangement joins TRBV7-9 to TRBJ1-3; no definite D call. From germline, CDR1 is SEHNR and CDR2 FQNEAQ (reference sequence). V lost 1 base, J lost 0 bases, and 16 bases lay in between. The length of the CDR3 is 18 residues.

The rearrangement uses TRBV7-2 and TRBJ1-2, with D maybe TRBD1 (5 bases). Germline CDR1 reads SGHTA; CDR2 reads FQGNSA. The CDR3 loop spans 15 amino acids. V gave up 0 bases and J gave up 4 bases, with 12 bases separating them. The CDR3 nucleotides read TGTGCCAGCAGCTTAGCGCGGGGCAGGTCCTATGGCTACACCTTC. The encoded protein is CASSLARGRSYGYTF.

V and J are TRBV9 and TRBJ2-6; weak D call: TRBD2 (5 bases). Trimming took off 4 bases at V and 0 bases at J, with 8 bases between the two ends. The germline V gene has CDR1 SGDLS and CDR2 YYNGEE. The CDR3 covers 15 residues. The CDR3 is CASSPRGSGANVLTF. CDR3 coding DNA: TGTGCCAGCAGCCCCCGGGGCTCTGGGGCCAACGTCCTGACTTTC.

The J gene is TRBJ1-2, the V gene TRBV18; D call uncertain. CDR1 is KGHSH and CDR2 is LQKENI in the germline V gene. This CDR3 is 15 amino acids long. V lost 3 bases, J lost 0 bases, and 11 bases lay in between. CDR3 sequence reads: CASSPGEGSNYGYTF. Written as DNA, the CDR3 is TGTGCCAGCTCACCGGGTGAGGGATCTAACTATGGCTACACCTTC.

V and J are TRBV2 and TRBJ1-2, with 7 bases fitting TRBD1. With V trimmed by 6 bases and J by 4 bases, 8 bases remained unmatched. Germline-derived CDR1 and CDR2 are SNHLY and FYNNEI. This CDR3 comprises 14 residues. The CDR3 region is CASRGDSKFYGYTF. The CDR3 DNA reads TGTGCCAGCAGAGGGGACAGCAAGTTCTATGGCTACACCTTC.

The CDR3 DNA reads as TGCGCCAGCAGCCATGGACAGGGTATGAGCACTGAAGCTTTCTTT. Its protein product is CASSHGQGMSTEAFF. V usage is TRBV4-1 and J usage is TRBJ1-1; 8 bases line up with TRBD1. The CDR3 totals 15 residues. J lost 4 bases, V lost 3 bases, and 7 bases had no gene match. In germline, CDR1 is MGHRA, CDR2 YSYEKL.

The rearrangement joins TRBV4-1 to TRBJ2-5; D is undetermined. CDR1 and CDR2 (germline): MGHRA, YSYEKL. Trimming stripped 0 bases from V and 5 bases from J, with 13 bases between. The CDR3 runs 15 residues. In DNA, the CDR3 is TGCGCCAGCAGCCAAGAAGGTAGGAGATGGGAGACCCAGTACTTC. This translates into CASSQEGRRWETQYF.

The V gene is TRBV4-2, the J gene TRBJ2-4; 8 nucleotides align to TRBD1. Trimming took 5 bases from V and 8 from J; bases not matched to a gene: 8. Germline CDR1 is LGHNA and CDR2 is YNFKEQ. This CDR3 is 14 amino acids long. CDR3 protein: CASSDGQGSDIQYF. The CDR3 DNA is TGTGCCAGCAGCGACGGACAGGGTTCGGACATTCAGTACTTC.

This clone has only one observation. The genes are TRBV5-8 and TRBJ2-7; D is possibly TRBD1 (7 bases). The V gene's germline CDR1 is SGHTS and CDR2 YDEGEE. The length of the CDR3 is 13 residues. V was shortened by 4 bases and J by 3 bases, with 11 bases between the two germline ends. The CDR3 loop reads CASSRGTDYEQYF. The CDR3 DNA sequence: TGTGCCAGCAGCCGGGGGACAGACTACGAGCAGTACTTC.

V is TRBV5-4 and J is TRBJ1-3; 8 bases line up with TRBD1. V was clipped by 3 bases and J by 4 bases; unmatched bases: 6. The germline gives CDR1 SGHNT, CDR2 YYREEE (reference sequence). The CDR3 consists of 15 residues. The CDR3 DNA reads as TGTGCCAGCAGCTCCCGGACAGGGCCAGGAAACACCATATATTTT. Its protein product is CASSSRTGPGNTIYF.

The chain combines TRBV6-6 with TRBJ1-4, with D perhaps matching TRBD1 (5 bases). Trimming took off 0 bases at V and 6 bases at J, with 8 bases between the two ends. Germline loops: CDR1 MNHNY, CDR2 SVGAGI (reference sequence). The CDR3 totals 14 residues. CDR3 amino acids: CASSYSQGDEKLFF. The CDR3 DNA follows: TGTGCCAGCAGTTACTCCCAGGGTGATGAAAAACTGTTTTTT.

The CDR3 nucleotides are TGTGCCAGCAGCCCTTCCAGGGACAGGGCTGAAAAACTGTTTTTT. Amino acid sequence: CASSPSRDRAEKLFF. The chain employs TRBV5-4 and TRBJ1-4; 9 bases map to TRBD1. The junction had 8 bases not matched to a gene; V was cut back by 4 bases and J by 7 bases. The germline V gene encodes CDR1 SGHNT and CDR2 YYREEE (reference sequence). The CDR3 length is 15 residues.

This chain joins TRBV3-1 (or the pseudogene TRBV3-2) and TRBJ1-2; the D gene is possibly TRBD1 (5 bases). CDR3 size: 14 residues. Germline values: CDR1 LGHDT, CDR2 YNNKEL (reference sequence). The V and J ends lost 1 base and 7 bases respectively, with 13 bases between them. DNA for the CDR3: TGTGCCAGCAGCCAAGGTCCGACAGCTGGTGGCTACACCTTC. Amino acid sequence: CASSQGPTAGGYTF.

V usage is TRBV27 and J usage is TRBJ1-1; TRBD1 matches 8 bases. V was clipped by 1 base and J by 6 bases; unmatched bases: 10. The germline V gene encodes CDR1 MNHEY and CDR2 SMNVEV (reference sequence). This CDR3 spans 16 amino acids. CDR3 region: CASSLWQGANIAEAFF. The DNA for the CDR3 is TGTGCCAGCAGTTTATGGCAGGGGGCGAATATCGCTGAAGCTTTCTTT.

The CDR3 sequence is CASSERQGGTEAFF. The CDR3 bases are TGTGCCAGCAGTGAGAGACAGGGGGGCACTGAAGCTTTCTTT. The chain uses TRBV2 and TRBJ1-1; 9 bases fit TRBD1. The germline CDR1 and CDR2 sequences are SNHLY and FYNNEI. Unmatched junction bases numbered 3, after V lost 3 bases and J lost 4 bases. The CDR3 is made up of 14 amino acids.

This chain connects TRBV6-2 or TRBV6-3 to TRBJ1-1; 7 bases align to TRBD1. The trim removed 5 bases at V and 1 base at J, leaving 4 bases unmatched. The CDR3 sequence is 14 residues long. The germline V gene encodes CDR1 MNHEY and CDR2 SVGEGT. CDR3 DNA sequence: TGTGCCAGCAGTAACCAGGGGGGGAACACTGAAGCTTTCTTT. Its protein product is CASSNQGGNTEAFF.

This clone was detected only once. V and J are TRBV3-1 (or the pseudogene TRBV3-2) and TRBJ2-5; D may be TRBD1 (7 bases). Germline CDR1 reads LGHDT; CDR2 reads YNNKEL (reference sequence). The CDR3 has 15 amino acids. V was trimmed by 6 bases and J by 2 bases, leaving 16 bases between them. The CDR3 nucleotides are TGTGCCAGCAGACCGGGCAGGGGGAGGCAAGAGACCCAGTACTTC. Amino acids: CASRPGRGRQETQYF.

J is TRBJ1-3 and V is TRBV3-1 (or the pseudogene TRBV3-2), with unresolved D. Looked up from germline, CDR1 is LGHDT and CDR2 is YNNKEL (reference sequence). This CDR3 is 16 amino acids long. The V end lost 1 base, the J end lost 8 bases, and 18 bases lay between the germline ends. CDR3 loop: CASSQGHSQPGYTIYF. The CDR3 region has the DNA TGTGCCAGCAGCCAAGGCCATAGCCAGCCCGGATACACCATATATTTT.

The rearrangement links TRBV7-9 to TRBJ1-1; D is possibly TRBD1 (5 bases). V was pared by 5 bases and J by 2 bases, with 12 bases between. Germline-derived CDR1 and CDR2 are SEHNR and FQNEAQ (reference sequence). The CDR3 runs 14 residues. CDR3 sequence reads: CASSLRDSNTEAFF. CDR3 sequence (DNA): TGTGCCAGCAGCCTGAGAGACAGTAACACTGAAGCTTTCTTT.

The rearrangement links TRBV11-2 to TRBJ1-4, with D unclear. Trimming pared 4 bases from V and 7 bases from J, leaving 13 bases between. The CDR3 is 14 amino acids. The germline CDR1 and CDR2 sequences are SGHAT and FQNNGV. CDR3 residues: CASSSTPRGEKLFF. The CDR3, as DNA: TGTGCCAGCAGCTCGACTCCCCGGGGTGAAAAACTGTTTTTT. The full variable domain, in which reference TRBV11-2 and TRBJ1-4 provide the parts outside the CDR3, is EAGVAQSPRYKIIEKRQSVAFWCNPISGHATLYWYQQILGQGPKLLIQFQNNGVVDDSQLPKDRFSAERLKGVDSTLKIQPAKLEDSAVYLCASSSTPRGEKLFFGSGTQLSVL.